A few counts support the clone carrying this T cell receptor beta chain. This specimen belongs to a study of blood T cell repertoires in COVID-19. Study as a whole: Material from acute and convalescent COVID-19 was sourced from the United States, Italy and Spain.

Clones were sequenced by immunoSEQ multiplex PCR, and TCRdb holds only the in-frame ones, with some missing. The sample records approximately 200,000 clones, 80% to 85% being singletons. Germline trimming cut 1 base from V and 4 bases from J; bases unmatched to any gene: 13. Germline V gene sequence: CDR1 MDHEN, CDR2 SYDVKM. The CDR3 has 18 amino acids. This TCR derives from a man aged 40-49 years who had recovered from COVID-19. The chain recombines TRBV28 with TRBJ1-5, with 7 bases matching TRBD1. The sequencing input was PBMCs or T cells enriched from blood (not recorded which). The CDR3 protein is CASSLYSVQGRGNQPQHF. The CDR3 nucleotides read TGTGCCAGCAGTTTATATTCCGTACAGGGGAGAGGAAATCAGCCCCAGCATTTT.